One and the same sample provided the 13 T cell receptor beta chains below, sequenced in a study of blood T cell repertoires in COVID-19. Clones were read by immunoSEQ multiplex PCR, and TCRdb kept only the in-frame ones, dropping some. The sample yields 200,000 to 250,000 clones, 70% to 90% seen once. Sequencing was carried out using peripheral blood. These receptors all come from a young man with active or convalescent COVID-19.

This sequence joins TRBV7-2 and TRBJ2-7; 10 positions match TRBD1. This CDR3 contains 13 residues. The trim removed 5 bases at V and 7 bases at J, leaving 5 bases unmatched. The germline V gene has CDR1 SGHTA and CDR2 FQGNSA. Here the CDR3 reads CASSPGQGREQYF. For the CDR3, the DNA is TGTGCCAGCAGCCCGGGACAGGGGAGGGAGCAGTACTTC.

V and J are TRBV9 and TRBJ2-1; 8 nucleotides line up with TRBD2. The CDR3 is 16 residues long. The V gene end was trimmed by 0 bases and the J gene end by 6 bases; junction bases not matched to a gene: 8. Germline CDR1 is SGDLS and CDR2 is YYNGEE. CDR3 nucleotide sequence: TGTGCCAGCAGCGTAGTGAGTACTAGCGGCACCAATGAGCAGTTCTTC. It encodes CASSVVSTSGTNEQFF.

The chain employs TRBV30 and TRBJ1-5; D possibly corresponds to TRBD1 (6 bases). V lost 4 bases and J 9 bases, leaving 16 bases between the germline ends. The germline gives CDR1 GTSNPN, CDR2 SVGIG (reference sequence). The CDR3 runs to 13 residues. Here the CDR3 reads CAWTDSPKGPQHF. In DNA, the CDR3 is TGTGCCTGGACGGACAGCCCCAAGGGGCCCCAGCATTTT.

The chain couples TRBV12-3 or TRBV12-4 to TRBJ2-1; no definite D call. The CDR3 totals 13 residues. V lost 3 bases to trimming and J lost 6 bases, with 9 bases between them. In nucleotides, the CDR3 is TGTGCCAGCAGTTTCTGGCCCGCCAATGAGCAGTTCTTC. Protein sequence: CASSFWPANEQFF.

The rearrangement joins TRBV27 to TRBJ2-7; 7 bases align to TRBD2. The CDR3 is 15 residues long. Germline trimming cut 3 bases from V and 2 bases from J; bases unmatched to any gene: 7. Germline values: CDR1 MNHEY, CDR2 SMNVEV (reference sequence). The CDR3 nucleotides read TGTGCCAGCAGTTTGGCGGGAGTCGATACCTACGAGCAGTACTTC. This translates into CASSLAGVDTYEQYF.

This clone was counted once. Different DNA sequences within this sample yield the same CDR3. The V call is TRBV6-5, the J call TRBJ1-5; D is unresolved. The CDR3 is made up of 13 amino acids. The germline V gene has CDR1 MNHEY and CDR2 SVGAGI. The V gene lost 7 bases and the J gene lost 0 bases, with 7 bases spanning the gap. The chain's CDR3 is CASKQDSNQPQHF. The CDR3 DNA sequence: TGTGCCAGCAAGCAGGATAGCAATCAGCCCCAGCATTTT.

The gene calls are TRBV9 and TRBJ1-4, with TRBD1 as a possible D gene (5 bases). The germline V gene encodes CDR1 SGDLS and CDR2 YYNGEE. CDR3 length: 16 amino acids. V lost 4 bases to trimming and J lost 3 bases, with 16 bases between them. The CDR3 reads CASSSTLGLANEKLFF. CDR3 bases: TGTGCCAGCAGCTCGACGCTGGGGCTCGCTAATGAAAAACTGTTTTTT.

This chain joins TRBV28 and TRBJ1-2, with 8 bases aligning to TRBD1. Per the germline V gene, CDR1 is MDHEN and CDR2 is SYDVKM. Germline trimming cut 4 bases from V and 7 bases from J; bases unmatched to any gene: 2. The CDR3 sequence is 12 residues long. This chain's CDR3 is CASSSGGFGYTF. The DNA for the CDR3 is TGTGCCAGCAGTTCAGGGGGCTTTGGCTACACCTTC.

The V and J genes are TRBV6-6 and TRBJ2-7, with 15 bases that match TRBD2. V shed 2 bases, J shed 5 bases, and the junction held 4 bases outside the gene matches. This CDR3 has 16 amino acids. Germline V CDR1 and CDR2: MNHNY, SVGAGI (reference sequence). In DNA, the CDR3 is TGTGCCAGCAGTTACGGGACTAGCGGGAGGCTCGACGAGCAGTACTTC. Its protein is CASSYGTSGRLDEQYF.

The rearrangement uses TRBV7-6 and TRBJ2-7; the match to TRBD2 covers 15 bases. CDR3 length equals 17 residues. The germline V gene has CDR1 SGHVS and CDR2 FNYEAQ. V lost 2 bases and J lost 5; bases outside the gene matches: 7. The CDR3 protein is CASSLTGLAGGGDEQYF. The CDR3 nucleotides are TGTGCCAGCAGCTTAACGGGACTAGCGGGGGGTGGTGACGAGCAGTACTTC.

The chain carries TRBV27 and TRBJ1-2; 8 positions match TRBD1. From germline, CDR1 is MNHEY and CDR2 SMNVEV (reference sequence). Trimming removed 4 bases from V and 3 bases from J; junction bases left unmatched: 4. CDR3 length: 14 amino acids. The DNA of the CDR3 is TGTGCCAGCAGTTCGACGACAGGGGACTATGGCTACACCTTC. It yields the protein CASSSTTGDYGYTF.

This clone turned up a few times. This chain joins TRBV4-3 and TRBJ2-7, with D perhaps TRBD2 (5 bases). Germline V CDR1 and CDR2: LGHNA, YSLEER. Trimming cost V 2 bases and J 3 bases, with 17 bases left between them. CDR3 length equals 16 residues. CDR3 protein: CASSQPMIGGGYEQYF. The CDR3 coding sequence is TGCGCCAGCAGCCAACCCATGATCGGAGGAGGCTACGAGCAGTACTTC.

This clone turned up a few times. This chain links TRBV14 with TRBJ1-2, with D maybe TRBD1 (6 bases). CDR1 is SGHDN and CDR2 is FVKESK in the germline V gene. The CDR3 has 14 residues. With 6 bases removed from V and 8 bases from J, the gap between germline ends came to 19 bases. CDR3 coding DNA: TGTGCCAGCAGACCCTCCGGGACCAGGGGAGGCTACACCTTC. As protein: CASRPSGTRGGYTF. Using reference TRBV14 and TRBJ1-2 for the parts outside the CDR3, the full variable domain is EAGVTQFPSHSVIEKGQTVTLRCDPISGHDNLYWYRRVMGKEIKFLLHFVKESKQDESGMPNNRFLAERTGGTYSTLKVQPAELEDSGVYFCASRPSGTRGGYTFGSGTRLTVV.